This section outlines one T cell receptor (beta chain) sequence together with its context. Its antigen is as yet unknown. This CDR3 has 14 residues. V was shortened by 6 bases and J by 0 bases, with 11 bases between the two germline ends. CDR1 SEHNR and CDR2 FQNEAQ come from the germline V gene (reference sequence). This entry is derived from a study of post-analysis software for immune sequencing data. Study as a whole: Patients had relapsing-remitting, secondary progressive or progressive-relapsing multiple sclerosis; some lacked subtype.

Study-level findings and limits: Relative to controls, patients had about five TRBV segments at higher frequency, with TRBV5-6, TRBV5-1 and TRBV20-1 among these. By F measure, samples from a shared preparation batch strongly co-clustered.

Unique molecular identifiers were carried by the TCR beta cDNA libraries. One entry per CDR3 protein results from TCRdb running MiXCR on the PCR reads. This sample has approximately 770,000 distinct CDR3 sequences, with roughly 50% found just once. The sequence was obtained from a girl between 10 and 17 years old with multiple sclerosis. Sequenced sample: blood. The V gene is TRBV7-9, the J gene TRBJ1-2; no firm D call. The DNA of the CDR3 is TGTGCCAGCAGTCCCCCGGAAGCTAACTATGGCTACACCTTC. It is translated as CASSPPEANYGYTF.